The rows below give T cell receptor beta chains drawn from one sample of a study of blood T cells in healthy people across ages. MiXCR, run by TCRdb on the 5' RACE reads, gives a single entry per CDR3 protein. There are about 1.7 million distinct CDR3 sequences in the sample; 28% occur only once, and 7.7% lies in the top ten. The specimen sequenced was blood. The receptors shown here come from a woman aged 25 to 45 in good health. Both conserved end residues are part of each CDR3. The order of the fields is clone size, D gene, V gene, J gene, CDR3 DNA, CDR3 protein. D genes are given only for firm matches. Only some rows state a clone size, as once, few, many or a class for expanded clones.

clone_size: NA; d_call: TRBD2; v_call: TRBV24-1; j_call: TRBJ2-1; cdr3_nt: TGTGCCACCAGTGATTTTCAAGCGGGAGGTGAGCAGTTCTTC; cdr3_aa: CATSDFQAGGEQFF
clone_size: NA; d_call: NA; v_call: TRBV18; j_call: TRBJ1-5; cdr3_nt: TGTGCCAGCTCACGGACGAACCGACAGAAGAGCAATCAGCCCCAGCATTTT; cdr3_aa: CASSRTNRQKSNQPQHF
clone_size: NA; d_call: NA; v_call: TRBV5-1; j_call: TRBJ2-5; cdr3_nt: TGCGCCAGCAGACATAACGGGGGCTGGGGTCGAGAGACCCAGTACTTC; cdr3_aa: CASRHNGGWGRETQYF
clone_size: once; d_call: NA; v_call: TRBV30; j_call: TRBJ2-7; cdr3_nt: TGTGCCTGGAGTGTACGACTAGGAGGGACCTACGAGCAGTACTTC; cdr3_aa: CAWSVRLGGTYEQYF
clone_size: many; d_call: NA; v_call: TRBV28; j_call: TRBJ2-1; cdr3_nt: TGTGCCAGCAGTTTAAGGGTCGAACCAGATGACGGTGAGCAGTTCTTC; cdr3_aa: CASSLRVEPDDGEQFF
clone_size: many; d_call: NA; v_call: TRBV7-2; j_call: TRBJ2-6; cdr3_nt: TGTGCCAGCAGCTTAACGTCCTTAGCGGGGGCCAACGTCCTGACTTTC; cdr3_aa: CASSLTSLAGANVLTF
clone_size: NA; d_call: TRBD1; v_call: TRBV12-3/TRBV12-4; j_call: TRBJ2-7; cdr3_nt: TGTGCCAGCAGATTCCATGACAGGGTTCCCTACGAGCAGTACTTC; cdr3_aa: CASRFHDRVPYEQYF
clone_size: many; d_call: TRBD1; v_call: TRBV29-1; j_call: TRBJ2-6; cdr3_nt: TGCAGCGTTCCGAACGAAAACAGGGGGTTCGGGGCCAACGTCCTGACTTTC; cdr3_aa: CSVPNENRGFGANVLTF
clone_size: NA; d_call: NA; v_call: TRBV5-1; j_call: TRBJ2-3; cdr3_nt: TGCGCCAGCAGCTTGGTGGTGTCCACAGATACGCAGTATTTT; cdr3_aa: CASSLVVSTDTQYF
clone_size: few; d_call: NA; v_call: TRBV6-6; j_call: TRBJ2-3; cdr3_nt: TGTGCCAGCAGCCGTCCCGGGTCGGGATTGAAAGATACGCAGTATTTT; cdr3_aa: CASSRPGSGLKDTQYF
clone_size: many; d_call: TRBD2; v_call: TRBV5-1; j_call: TRBJ2-7; cdr3_nt: TGCGCCAGCAGCTTGTGGACTAGCGGGACCTACGAGCAGTACTTC; cdr3_aa: CASSLWTSGTYEQYF
clone_size: NA; d_call: NA; v_call: TRBV20-1; j_call: TRBJ2-3; cdr3_nt: TGCAGTGCTCCCCGCCGGGACACCCGCACAGATACGCAGTATTTT; cdr3_aa: CSAPRRDTRTDTQYF
clone_size: NA; d_call: NA; v_call: TRBV6-5; j_call: TRBJ2-7; cdr3_nt: TGTGCCAGCAGTTACGGCACGGGGGTCGATCTTTACGAGCAGTACTTC; cdr3_aa: CASSYGTGVDLYEQYF
clone_size: NA; d_call: NA; v_call: TRBV9; j_call: TRBJ2-1; cdr3_nt: TGTGCCAGCAGCGGACGCCTACTAAAGACCCTTTCCAATGAGCAGTTCTTC; cdr3_aa: CASSGRLLKTLSNEQFF
clone_size: few; d_call: NA; v_call: TRBV10-3; j_call: TRBJ1-1; cdr3_nt: TGTGCCATCAGTGAGTTCGGAGTAACAACTGAAGCTTTCTTT; cdr3_aa: CAISEFGVTTEAFF
clone_size: many; d_call: NA; v_call: TRBV20-1; j_call: TRBJ2-7; cdr3_nt: TGCAGTGCTAGACCTGGAACAGGTACCAGCTCCGAGCAGTACTTC; cdr3_aa: CSARPGTGTSSEQYF
clone_size: few; d_call: TRBD1; v_call: TRBV11-2; j_call: TRBJ2-7; cdr3_nt: TGTGCCAGCAGCCGACAGGGACAAAGCTCCTACGAGCAGTACTTC; cdr3_aa: CASSRQGQSSYEQYF
clone_size: NA; d_call: TRBD2; v_call: TRBV7-2; j_call: TRBJ2-7; cdr3_nt: TGTGCCAGCAGCGAGGGACTAGCGTACTCCTACGAGCAGTACTTC; cdr3_aa: CASSEGLAYSYEQYF
clone_size: many; d_call: NA; v_call: TRBV28; j_call: TRBJ2-7; cdr3_nt: TGTGCCAGCAGCTTACGGGACTACGAGCAGTACTTC; cdr3_aa: CASSLRDYEQYF
clone_size: NA; d_call: TRBD2; v_call: TRBV20-1; j_call: TRBJ2-1; cdr3_nt: TGCAGTGCTAGAGACCCTCGACTAGCGGGGGGGGAGTTCTTC; cdr3_aa: CSARDPRLAGGEFF
clone_size: few; d_call: NA; v_call: TRBV7-8; j_call: TRBJ2-5; cdr3_nt: TGTGCCAGCAGCAACCCAGGGGCGGGGGAGACCCAGTACTTC; cdr3_aa: CASSNPGAGETQYF
clone_size: few; d_call: NA; v_call: TRBV11-2; j_call: TRBJ2-7; cdr3_nt: TGTGCCAGCAGCCCTAGGTCAGGGGGGCCCTACGAGCAGTACTTC; cdr3_aa: CASSPRSGGPYEQYF
clone_size: many; d_call: NA; v_call: TRBV29-1; j_call: TRBJ2-5; cdr3_nt: TGCAGCGTTACCAAAGAGACCCAGTACTTC; cdr3_aa: CSVTKETQYF
clone_size: many; d_call: NA; v_call: TRBV6-6; j_call: TRBJ2-7; cdr3_nt: TGTGCCAGCACACTCGGGACTCCAAACTACGAGCAGTACTTC; cdr3_aa: CASTLGTPNYEQYF
clone_size: many; d_call: NA; v_call: TRBV5-1; j_call: TRBJ2-7; cdr3_nt: TGCGCCAGCAGTTTTACAGCCGCAACCTACGAGCAGTACTTC; cdr3_aa: CASSFTAATYEQYF
clone_size: few; d_call: NA; v_call: TRBV28; j_call: TRBJ2-1; cdr3_nt: TGTGCCAGCAGTTTATACCGGGGCTTAAGGGGGTTGCAGTTCTTC; cdr3_aa: CASSLYRGLRGLQFF
clone_size: NA; d_call: TRBD1; v_call: TRBV30; j_call: TRBJ2-2; cdr3_nt: TGTGCCTGGAGTGAGGACAGGCGAGGGGAGCTGTTTTTT; cdr3_aa: CAWSEDRRGELFF
clone_size: few; d_call: NA; v_call: TRBV6-1; j_call: TRBJ1-6; cdr3_nt: TGTGCCAGCAGTGAATACAAAGGGTCACCCCTCCACTTT; cdr3_aa: CASSEYKGSPLHF
clone_size: few; d_call: NA; v_call: TRBV7-8; j_call: TRBJ1-5; cdr3_nt: TGTGCCAGCAGCTTAACCCGACAGTTCAATCAGCCCCAGCATTTT; cdr3_aa: CASSLTRQFNQPQHF
clone_size: NA; d_call: NA; v_call: TRBV29-1; j_call: TRBJ2-7; cdr3_nt: TGCAGCGCCTCCAAGACCGGGATCGAGCAGTACTTC; cdr3_aa: CSASKTGIEQYF
clone_size: NA; d_call: NA; v_call: TRBV14; j_call: TRBJ2-7; cdr3_nt: TGTGCCAGCAGCCCTGGGGACTTCCCAGCCTACGAGCAGTACTTC; cdr3_aa: CASSPGDFPAYEQYF
clone_size: NA; d_call: NA; v_call: TRBV7-6; j_call: TRBJ2-1; cdr3_nt: TGTGCCAGCAGCCAATACGAGCCTTACAATGAGCAGTTCTTC; cdr3_aa: CASSQYEPYNEQFF
clone_size: once; d_call: NA; v_call: TRBV13; j_call: TRBJ2-7; cdr3_nt: TGTGCCAGCAGCGTAGGTATCGGGGACTCCTACGAGCAGTACTTC; cdr3_aa: CASSVGIGDSYEQYF
clone_size: few; d_call: NA; v_call: TRBV5-1; j_call: TRBJ2-2; cdr3_nt: TGCGCCAGCAGCTACCTACAGGGGAACACCGGGGAGCTGTTTTTT; cdr3_aa: CASSYLQGNTGELFF
clone_size: NA; d_call: NA; v_call: TRBV29-1; j_call: TRBJ2-7; cdr3_nt: TGCAGCGTTGGCGGGGTACCCTACGAGCAGTACTTC; cdr3_aa: CSVGGVPYEQYF
clone_size: NA; d_call: TRBD2; v_call: TRBV3-1; j_call: TRBJ2-1; cdr3_nt: TGTGCCAGCAGCCGCTGGACTAGCGGGGGGGCGGTTGGGCAGTTCTTC; cdr3_aa: CASSRWTSGGAVGQFF
clone_size: many; d_call: NA; v_call: TRBV10-3; j_call: TRBJ2-5; cdr3_nt: TGTGCCATCAGTGCGGACGGACTCCAAGAGACCCAGTACTTC; cdr3_aa: CAISADGLQETQYF
clone_size: few; d_call: NA; v_call: TRBV7-7; j_call: TRBJ2-5; cdr3_nt: TGTGCCAGCAGCTCCGCCCAGAGTGGGGGAGCCCAGTACTTC; cdr3_aa: CASSSAQSGGAQYF
clone_size: NA; d_call: TRBD1; v_call: TRBV12-3/TRBV12-4; j_call: TRBJ1-1; cdr3_nt: TGTGCCAGCACCCACAGGGGCCCGTGGGGCACTGAAGCTTTCTTT; cdr3_aa: CASTHRGPWGTEAFF
clone_size: once; d_call: NA; v_call: TRBV18; j_call: TRBJ2-7; cdr3_nt: TGTGCCAGCTCACCAGGGAGGCAGGGAATCACAAGATTCTACGAGCAGTACTTC; cdr3_aa: CASSPGRQGITRFYEQYF
clone_size: few; d_call: NA; v_call: TRBV3-1; j_call: TRBJ1-2; cdr3_nt: TGTGCCAGCAGCCAAGGTTATACAGGGACTGGCTACACCTTC; cdr3_aa: CASSQGYTGTGYTF
clone_size: NA; d_call: NA; v_call: TRBV5-1; j_call: TRBJ2-3; cdr3_nt: TGCGCCAGCAGCTTAGCCTCCGGGACTGGGACGGGGGATACGCAGTATTTT; cdr3_aa: CASSLASGTGTGDTQYF
clone_size: many; d_call: NA; v_call: TRBV5-5; j_call: TRBJ2-5; cdr3_nt: TGTGCCAGCAGCCCTCGGTTCGTTGTCTCCGTCGGGACCCAGTACTTC; cdr3_aa: CASSPRFVVSVGTQYF
clone_size: NA; d_call: TRBD1; v_call: TRBV7-9; j_call: TRBJ1-1; cdr3_nt: TGTGCCAGCAGCTTAGGCGGACAGGGGGACGCTGAAGCTTTCTTT; cdr3_aa: CASSLGGQGDAEAFF
clone_size: few; d_call: NA; v_call: TRBV9; j_call: TRBJ1-5; cdr3_nt: TGTGCCAGCAGCGTAGACTCCAGCAATCAGCCCCAGCATTTT; cdr3_aa: CASSVDSSNQPQHF